One sample yielded the 14 T cell receptor beta chains listed below, sequenced in a study of CD8+ T cells in alopecia areata. RNA was isolated and reverse transcribed to cDNA, the sequencing template. This table comes from immunoSEQ multiplex PCR, and its TCRdb copy is limited to in-frame clones, with some not included. Of 120,000 to 150,000 clones in the sample, 80% to 90% were seen once. The sequences come from CD8+ T cells sorted from blood, collected at week 0. All receptors derive from a human donor with alopecia areata.

The chain carries TRBV11-2 and TRBJ2-3; D might be TRBD2 (5 bases). Germline V gene lookup returns CDR1 SGHAT and CDR2 FQNNGV. This CDR3 contains 13 residues. Trimming took off 4 bases at V and 4 bases at J, with 9 bases between the two ends. Here the CDR3 reads CASSWGAADTQYF. CDR3 nucleotide sequence: TGTGCCAGCAGCTGGGGAGCGGCAGATACGCAGTATTTT.

The rearrangement links TRBV27 to TRBJ2-7, with 8 bases identical to TRBD1. CDR1 MNHEY and CDR2 SMNVEV come from the germline V gene (reference sequence). The CDR3 sequence is 15 residues long. V gave up 6 bases and J gave up 4 bases; unmatched junction bases: 11. The CDR3 is CASRLYTGQAYEQYF. DNA for the CDR3: TGTGCCAGCAGACTTTACACGGGACAGGCTTACGAGCAGTACTTC.

Details on this clone: Additional DNA sequences in this sample encode the identical CDR3. The V and J genes are TRBV7-9 and TRBJ2-1; D not resolved. V was trimmed by 3 bases and J by 7 bases, leaving 7 bases between them. The CDR3 length is 12 residues. Per the germline V gene, CDR1 is SEHNR and CDR2 is FQNEAQ (reference sequence). The CDR3 protein is CASSFTGNEQFF. The CDR3 DNA reads as TGTGCCAGCAGCTTCACCGGGAATGAGCAGTTCTTC. Variable domain in full (rest from reference TRBV7-9 and TRBJ2-1): DTGVSQNPRHKITKRGQNVTFRCDPISEHNRLYWYRQTLGQGPEFLTYFQNEAQLEKSRLLSDRFSAERPKGSFSTLEIQRTEQGDSAMYLCASSFTGNEQFFGPGTRLTVL.

J is TRBJ2-2 and V is TRBV4-1; D ambiguous. The CDR3 spans 17 residues. CDR1 and CDR2 from the germline V gene are MGHRA and YSYEKL. Trimming removed 2 bases from V and 1 base from J, with 14 bases in between. This chain's CDR3 is CASSQIGYGRNTGELFF. CDR3 nucleotide sequence: TGCGCCAGCAGCCAAATTGGTTATGGCAGGAACACCGGGGAGCTGTTTTTT.

The V call is TRBV5-1, the J call TRBJ2-1; D unclear. The V end was cut by 7 bases, the J end by 3 bases, with 8 bases between. The CDR3 sequence is 12 residues long. From germline, CDR1 is SGHRS and CDR2 YFSETQ. CDR3 DNA: TGCGCCAGCGCCGTTGTCTACAATGAGCAGTTCTTC. This sequence encodes CASAVVYNEQFF.

As for this clone: Different DNA sequences within this sample yield the same CDR3. The chain has TRBV27 and TRBJ2-7; no clear D. CDR3 length equals 13 residues. V was shortened by 2 bases and J by 1 base, with 6 bases between the two germline ends. Germline V gene sequence: CDR1 MNHEY, CDR2 SMNVEV (reference sequence). Here the CDR3 DNA reads TGTGCCAGCAGTTTAACAAGTTCCTACGAGCAGTACTTC. Its translation is CASSLTSSYEQYF.

The J gene is TRBJ2-1, the V gene TRBV5-1, with no clear D. V lost 4 bases and J 7 bases, leaving 18 bases between the germline ends. The CDR3 has 15 amino acids. Germline CDR1 and CDR2: SGHRS and YFSETQ. The CDR3 region is CASSPYGLLGNEQFF. CDR3 sequence (DNA): TGCGCCAGCAGCCCCTATGGTCTCTTGGGAAATGAGCAGTTCTTC.

The chain employs TRBV4-1 and TRBJ2-1, with 7 bases aligning to TRBD1. Germline V gene sequence: CDR1 MGHRA, CDR2 YSYEKL. The CDR3 contains 16 residues. V lost 1 base, J lost 5 bases, and 8 bases stayed unmatched. The CDR3 DNA follows: TGCGCCAGCAGCCAAGGATCCGGGACAGACCACAATGAGCAGTTCTTC. Translation gives CASSQGSGTDHNEQFF.

V and J are TRBV27 and TRBJ2-7; 12 bases are a match to TRBD2. This CDR3 has 15 amino acids. V shed 4 bases, J shed 5 bases, and the junction held 6 bases outside the gene matches. Germline CDR1 is MNHEY and CDR2 is SMNVEV (reference sequence). Written as DNA, the CDR3 is TGTGCCAGCAGTTCCCCCCGGACTAGCGGGAACGAGCAGTACTTC. It specifies CASSSPRTSGNEQYF.

V usage is TRBV27 and J usage is TRBJ2-1, with D tentatively TRBD1 (5 bases). The V end lost 6 bases, the J end lost 0 bases, and 9 bases lay between the germline ends. The germline CDR1 and CDR2 sequences are MNHEY and SMNVEV (reference sequence). The length of the CDR3 is 14 residues. The CDR3 loop is CASRQDGSYNEQFF. As DNA, the CDR3 is TGTGCCAGCAGACAGGACGGCTCCTACAATGAGCAGTTCTTC.

The chain combines TRBV9 with TRBJ1-3; 7 nucleotides line up with TRBD1. The CDR3 contains 17 residues. Looked up from germline, CDR1 is SGDLS and CDR2 is YYNGEE. The junction had 10 bases not matched to a gene; V was cut back by 4 bases and J by 0 bases. The CDR3: CASSPTGTDISGNTIYF. The CDR3 nucleotides read TGTGCCAGCAGCCCCACTGGGACAGATATCTCTGGAAACACCATATATTTT.

The DNA of the CDR3 is TGTGCCAGCAGCTCCCCGGCTAGCGGGGTGGGTACAGATACGCAGTATTTT. It encodes CASSSPASGVGTDTQYF. The V call is TRBV7-6, the J call TRBJ2-3; 9 bases map to TRBD2. The V and J ends lost 4 bases and 3 bases, in that order; junction bases with no gene match: 11. This CDR3 has 17 amino acids. CDR1 SGHVS and CDR2 FNYEAQ come from the germline V gene.

This clone was seen more than once but under ten times. This chain uses TRBV5-1 with TRBJ2-1, with D unresolved. The CDR3 loop spans 16 amino acids. V was shortened by 2 bases and J by 2 bases, with 14 bases between the two germline ends. CDR1 and CDR2 (germline): SGHRS, YFSETQ. Here the CDR3 DNA reads TGCGCCAGCAGCTTTAACCCTGCTGACGCCTACAATGAGCAGTTCTTC. It translates to CASSFNPADAYNEQFF.

The chain recombines TRBV7-6 with TRBJ2-7; TRBD2 aligns across 7 bases. This CDR3 has 20 amino acids. Germline lookup yields CDR1 SGHVS and CDR2 FNYEAQ. V dropped 4 bases and J dropped 2; count of bases not matched to a gene: 23. CDR3 DNA sequence: TGTGCCAGCAGCTCTAAGGGCGGGGTGGGCAGTTGGCGGGAGACCTACGAGCAGTACTTC. Translating gives CASSSKGGVGSWRETYEQYF.